This T cell receptor beta chain stems from a study of T cells in Graves' hyperthyroidism and ophthalmopathy. Study-level points and caveats: Blood held most thyroid clonotypes expanded above 0.001 frequency.

Among the patients, aged 18 to 65, hyperthyroidism was newly diagnosed and had lasted under 2 months. Used for diagnoses were clinical symptoms, serum thyroxine and TRAb, thyroid ultrasound and orbital computed tomography. Fresh peripheral blood, approximately 10 ml, was the source of the PBMCs. The CDR3 regions of TCR beta were amplified from RNA transcripts. The HTBI set primed first-round TCR CDR3 RT-PCR. MiXCR, applied by TCRdb to the multiplex PCR reads, yields one record per CDR3 protein. Of roughly 300,000 distinct CDR3 sequences listed, around 20% are singletons. CDR3 length: 11 residues. Trimming stripped 10 bases from V and 1 base from J, with 8 bases between. CDR1 is MNHEY and CDR2 is SVGEGT in the germline V gene. Note on this clonotype: Its target is not known.

The sequence was collected from a woman in her fifties or sixties with Graves' hyperthyroidism. Sequenced input: blood. The chain recombines TRBV6-2 or TRBV6-3 with TRBJ2-7; D gene ambiguous. CDR3 nucleotides: TGTGCCATCTCACAGTCCTACGAGCAGTACTTC. It yields the protein CAISQSYEQYF.